A selection of T cell receptor beta chains follows, all from one sample in a study of spatial heterogeneity in lung cancer. One entry per CDR3 protein, called by TCRdb with MiXCR from the 5' RACE reads. This repertoire shows about 30,000 distinct CDR3 sequences, approximately 8.1% found once; its top ten account for around 34%. The sample consisted of PBMCs, taken at surgery. Source of these receptors: a female donor with early-stage non-small cell lung cancer. The CDR3 runs from the conserved cysteine through the conserved F or W. A D gene is named only where the DNA matches it firmly. Some rows mark clone size as missing; the rest say once, few, many or name a class of expanded clone.

d_gene: -
v_gene: TRBV11-2
abundance: many
len: 14
j_gene: TRBJ2-7
CDR3aa: CASSLINQAYEQYF
CDR3nt: TGTGCCAGCAGCTTAATAAACCAGGCCTACGAGCAGTACTTC

d_gene: -
v_gene: TRBV6-4
abundance: many
len: 17
j_gene: TRBJ2-1
CDR3aa: CASSVESRVIWYNEQFF
CDR3nt: TGTGCCAGCAGTGTCGAGTCTCGGGTGATTTGGTACAATGAGCAGTTCTTC

d_gene: TRBD2
v_gene: TRBV6-2/TRBV6-3
abundance: -
len: 16
j_gene: TRBJ2-1
CDR3aa: CASSYSTSGSSNEQFF
CDR3nt: TGTGCCAGCAGTTACTCGACTAGCGGGAGTTCGAATGAGCAGTTCTTC

d_gene: TRBD1
v_gene: TRBV5-1
abundance: many
len: 14
j_gene: TRBJ1-2
CDR3aa: CASSSGTDLYGYTF
CDR3nt: TGCGCCAGCAGCTCCGGGACAGACCTCTATGGCTACACCTTC

d_gene: TRBD1
v_gene: TRBV10-3
abundance: -
len: 13
j_gene: TRBJ2-1
CDR3aa: CAIRQGTHNEQFF
CDR3nt: TGTGCCATCAGACAGGGGACCCACAATGAGCAGTTCTTC

d_gene: -
v_gene: TRBV7-6
abundance: many
len: 16
j_gene: TRBJ2-3
CDR3aa: CASSLYSPSGTDTQYF
CDR3nt: TGTGCCAGCAGCTTATACTCGCCTAGCGGCACAGATACGCAGTATTTT

d_gene: TRBD1
v_gene: TRBV30
abundance: -
len: 14
j_gene: TRBJ1-2
CDR3aa: CAWSRDRGSRGYTF
CDR3nt: TGTGCCTGGAGCCGGGACAGGGGGTCCAGGGGCTACACCTTC

d_gene: -
v_gene: TRBV19
abundance: many
len: 13
j_gene: TRBJ1-2
CDR3aa: CASSIQGLNGYTF
CDR3nt: TGTGCCAGTAGTATACAGGGTCTCAATGGCTACACCTTC

d_gene: -
v_gene: TRBV2
abundance: many
len: 15
j_gene: TRBJ1-4
CDR3aa: CASSSSGQPNEKLFF
CDR3nt: TGTGCCAGCAGTTCCTCAGGACAGCCTAATGAAAAACTGTTTTTT

d_gene: TRBD1
v_gene: TRBV12-3/TRBV12-4
abundance: -
len: 15
j_gene: TRBJ2-5
CDR3aa: CASSYEGATKETQYF
CDR3nt: TGTGCCAGCAGTTACGAGGGGGCGACAAAAGAGACCCAGTACTTC

d_gene: TRBD1
v_gene: TRBV13
abundance: many
len: 15
j_gene: TRBJ1-3
CDR3aa: CASSPTGGVGNTIYF
CDR3nt: TGTGCCAGCAGCCCTACAGGGGGAGTGGGAAACACCATATATTTT

d_gene: -
v_gene: TRBV29-1
abundance: many
len: 11
j_gene: TRBJ2-2
CDR3aa: CSAAYTGELFF
CDR3nt: TGCAGCGCCGCCTACACCGGGGAGCTGTTTTTT

d_gene: -
v_gene: TRBV3-1
abundance: many
len: 18
j_gene: TRBJ2-2
CDR3aa: CASSLYEGTNSYTGELFF
CDR3nt: TGTGCCAGCAGCCTATACGAAGGGACAAATTCTTACACCGGGGAGCTGTTTTTT

d_gene: -
v_gene: TRBV7-6
abundance: many
len: 15
j_gene: TRBJ2-5
CDR3aa: CASSLGGSKEETQYF
CDR3nt: TGTGCCAGCAGCTTAGGTGGGAGCAAAGAAGAGACCCAGTACTTC

d_gene: -
v_gene: TRBV7-9
abundance: few
len: 14
j_gene: TRBJ2-5
CDR3aa: CASSLVASSETQYF
CDR3nt: TGTGCCAGCAGCTTAGTAGCTAGTTCAGAGACCCAGTACTTC

d_gene: -
v_gene: TRBV20-1
abundance: few
len: 14
j_gene: TRBJ2-3
CDR3aa: CSALRTRLADTQYF
CDR3nt: TGCAGTGCTCTCCGGACGAGGCTGGCAGATACGCAGTATTTT

d_gene: -
v_gene: TRBV7-2
abundance: many
len: 15
j_gene: TRBJ2-3
CDR3aa: CASSPASASTDTQYF
CDR3nt: TGTGCCAGCAGCCCCGCTAGCGCCAGCACAGATACGCAGTATTTT

d_gene: TRBD1
v_gene: TRBV5-1
abundance: many
len: 17
j_gene: TRBJ2-3
CDR3aa: CASSLTPGQGASDTQYF
CDR3nt: TGCGCCAGCAGCTTAACACCGGGACAGGGGGCATCAGATACGCAGTATTTT

d_gene: -
v_gene: TRBV19
abundance: many
len: 16
j_gene: TRBJ1-5
CDR3aa: CASSIAGAGSNQPQHF
CDR3nt: TGTGCCAGTAGTATAGCGGGGGCTGGGAGCAATCAGCCCCAGCATTTT

d_gene: TRBD1
v_gene: TRBV19
abundance: many
len: 14
j_gene: TRBJ2-2
CDR3aa: CASKAQGAGGELFF
CDR3nt: TGTGCCAGTAAGGCACAGGGGGCAGGCGGGGAGCTGTTTTTT

d_gene: TRBD2
v_gene: TRBV7-9
abundance: -
len: 17
j_gene: TRBJ2-2
CDR3aa: CASSPSGLAGGERELFF
CDR3nt: TGTGCCAGCAGCCCATCCGGACTAGCGGGAGGAGAGCGGGAGCTGTTTTTT

d_gene: -
v_gene: TRBV7-6
abundance: -
len: 14
j_gene: TRBJ2-5
CDR3aa: CATSLGNRGETQYF
CDR3nt: TGTGCCACCTCACTAGGGAACCGCGGAGAGACCCAGTACTTC

d_gene: -
v_gene: TRBV6-1
abundance: many
len: 18
j_gene: TRBJ1-2
CDR3aa: CASRSRGQTNPNNYGYTF
CDR3nt: TGTGCCAGCAGGAGCAGAGGGCAAACGAACCCGAACAACTATGGCTACACCTTC

d_gene: -
v_gene: TRBV20-1
abundance: -
len: 12
j_gene: TRBJ2-1
CDR3aa: CSAGEDLNEQFF
CDR3nt: TGCAGTGCTGGGGAAGATTTAAATGAGCAGTTCTTC

d_gene: TRBD1
v_gene: TRBV5-1
abundance: many
len: 14
j_gene: TRBJ2-3
CDR3aa: CASSRDRATDTQYF
CDR3nt: TGCGCCAGCAGCAGGGACAGGGCCACAGATACGCAGTATTTT

d_gene: -
v_gene: TRBV20-1
abundance: few
len: 13
j_gene: TRBJ1-5
CDR3aa: CSARFWGNQPQHF
CDR3nt: TGCAGTGCTAGATTTTGGGGGAATCAGCCCCAGCATTTT

d_gene: -
v_gene: TRBV12-3/TRBV12-4
abundance: many
len: 14
j_gene: TRBJ2-3
CDR3aa: CASKPGRSTDTQYF
CDR3nt: TGTGCCAGCAAACCGGGCCGAAGCACAGATACGCAGTATTTT

d_gene: -
v_gene: TRBV27
abundance: -
len: 15
j_gene: TRBJ2-6
CDR3aa: CANSINRAGANVLTF
CDR3nt: TGTGCCAACAGTATCAACAGGGCTGGGGCCAACGTCCTGACTTTC

d_gene: -
v_gene: TRBV19
abundance: once
len: 15
j_gene: TRBJ2-6
CDR3aa: CASRRPDTGANVMTF
CDR3nt: TGTGCCAGTAGACGGCCCGACACTGGGGCCAACGTCATGACTTTC

d_gene: -
v_gene: TRBV9
abundance: few
len: 17
j_gene: TRBJ2-3
CDR3aa: CASTLGGRSPSTDTQYF
CDR3nt: TGTGCCAGCACCCTCGGTGGTAGGAGCCCTAGCACAGATACGCAGTATTTT

d_gene: TRBD2
v_gene: TRBV6-1
abundance: few
len: 15
j_gene: TRBJ2-1
CDR3aa: CASSVAGGTYNEQFF
CDR3nt: TGTGCCAGCAGCGTAGCGGGAGGGACCTACAATGAGCAGTTCTTC

d_gene: -
v_gene: TRBV2
abundance: many
len: 13
j_gene: TRBJ1-2
CDR3aa: CASRRSLNYGYTF
CDR3nt: TGTGCCAGCAGGCGATCCCTAAACTATGGCTACACCTTC

d_gene: -
v_gene: TRBV2
abundance: many
len: 13
j_gene: TRBJ2-3
CDR3aa: CASSGKTTDTQYF
CDR3nt: TGTGCCAGCAGTGGCAAGACCACAGATACGCAGTATTTT

d_gene: TRBD2
v_gene: TRBV3-1
abundance: many
len: 17
j_gene: TRBJ2-1
CDR3aa: CASSQVLAGGPGNEQFF
CDR3nt: TGTGCCAGCAGCCAAGTTCTAGCGGGAGGGCCTGGCAATGAGCAGTTCTTC